Each of the 10 T cell receptor beta chains below was sequenced from the same sample in a study of blood T cell repertoires in COVID-19. Sequenced by immunoSEQ multiplex PCR; TCRdb stores in-frame clones only, minus some. The sample consists of about 140,000 clones, about 79% of them appearing once. Specimen: peripheral blood. The receptors were gathered from a man in his fifties or sixties with active or convalescent COVID-19.

The CDR3 reads CATSDFSGGRTDTQYF. The CDR3 nucleotides are TGTGCCACCAGTGATTTTAGCGGAGGGCGCACAGATACGCAGTATTTT. The V and J genes are TRBV24-1 and TRBJ2-3; D is perhaps TRBD2 (6 bases). The germline CDR1 and CDR2 sequences are KGHDR and SFDVKD. V lost 1 base, J lost 1 base, and 11 bases lay in between. The CDR3 consists of 16 residues.

The chain joins TRBV7-8 to TRBJ2-7, with 8 nucleotides matching TRBD1. Germline loops: CDR1 SGHVS, CDR2 FQNEAQ. This CDR3 spans 15 amino acids. V shed 5 bases and J 6 bases; nucleotides not matched to a gene: 12. For the CDR3, the DNA is TGTGCCAGCAGCATTTACAGGGGGAGCAGTAGCGAGCAGTACTTC. Its translation: CASSIYRGSSSEQYF.

This rearrangement joins TRBV6-5 to TRBJ1-3, with a weak D call TRBD1 (6 bases). Germline CDR1 reads MNHEY; CDR2 reads SVGAGI. V gave up 5 bases and J gave up 0 bases, with 11 bases separating them. The length of the CDR3 is 15 residues. For the CDR3, the DNA is TGTGCCAGCAGTAACACAGGGAGCTCTGGAAACACCATATATTTT. It encodes CASSNTGSSGNTIYF.

The J gene is TRBJ2-6, the V gene TRBV7-2; D remains unclear. The CDR3 has 15 amino acids. Deletions cut 5 bases from V and 0 bases from J, with 8 bases between. Germline CDR1 SGHTA, CDR2 FQGNSA. CDR3 sequence: CASSQSGSGANVLTF. The CDR3 DNA reads as TGTGCCAGCAGCCAGTCGGGCTCTGGGGCCAACGTCCTGACTTTC. The variable domain in full, completed from reference TRBV7-2 and TRBJ2-6, reads GAGVSQSPSNKVTEKGKDVELRCDPISGHTALYWYRQSLGQGLEFLIYFQGNSAPDKSGLPSDRFSAERTGGSVSTLTIQRTQQEDSAVYLCASSQSGSGANVLTFGAGSRLTVL.

This clone was detected only once. The chain employs TRBV6-5 and TRBJ1-2; D remains ambiguous. CDR1 and CDR2 (germline): MNHEY, SVGAGI. V lost 6 bases to trimming and J lost 0 bases, with 5 bases between them. The CDR3 spans 12 residues. The CDR3 DNA follows: TGTGCCAGCAGCTCCTCTAACTATGGCTACACCTTC. It translates to CASSSSNYGYTF.

This clone was seen a single time. The chain combines TRBV4-1 with TRBJ2-1; 12 bases are shared with TRBD2. CDR1 and CDR2 (germline): MGHRA, YSYEKL. This CDR3 is 19 amino acids long. J gave up 0 bases and V 1 base, and 7 bases lay outside the gene matches. This chain's CDR3 is CASSQATSGSGSSYNEQFF. CDR3 coding DNA: TGCGCCAGCAGCCAAGCGACTAGCGGGAGTGGAAGCTCCTACAATGAGCAGTTCTTC.

The rearrangement links TRBV6-2 or TRBV6-3 to TRBJ1-2; D not resolved. The CDR3 loop spans 14 amino acids. Germline lookup yields CDR1 MNHEY and CDR2 SVGEGT. Between the trimmed V and J ends, which lost 5 bases and 0 bases, there was a span of 10 bases. The CDR3 DNA is TGTGCCAGCAGTAAACAGCCAGCTAACTATGGCTACACCTTC. Translating gives CASSKQPANYGYTF.

This chain connects TRBV27 to TRBJ1-1; D is possibly TRBD1 (5 bases). The CDR3 runs 15 residues. The V end was cut by 2 bases, the J end by 5 bases, with 15 bases between. Germline assignment: CDR1 MNHEY and CDR2 SMNVEV (reference sequence). The CDR3 region is CASSLGAEAGTEAFF. Written as DNA, the CDR3 is TGTGCCAGCAGTTTAGGGGCAGAAGCGGGAACTGAAGCTTTCTTT.

V is TRBV9 and J is TRBJ2-1; tentative D call: TRBD1 (5 bases). The CDR3 has 14 residues. Trimming stripped 4 bases from V and 8 bases from J, with 16 bases between. Germline loops: CDR1 SGDLS, CDR2 YYNGEE. CDR3 protein: CASSFQDSSYEQFF. CDR3 sequence (DNA): TGTGCCAGCAGCTTCCAAGACAGTTCCTATGAGCAGTTCTTC.

The chain combines TRBV6-5 with TRBJ2-7, with D possibly matching TRBD2 (5 bases). The ends were cut back, 9 bases at V and 4 bases at J, with 16 bases in the middle. CDR3 length: 13 residues. Germline CDR1 reads MNHEY; CDR2 reads SVGAGI. The CDR3 DNA reads TGTGCCAGGACCGAAGGACTTTTATACGAGCAGTACGTC. It is translated as CARTEGLLYEQYV.